This T cell receptor (beta chain) was found in a study of vaccination and CD4 T cells after COVID-19. The wider study: According to the study, participants were given two doses of BNT162b2 or mRNA-1273 vaccine.

A note on this clonotype: Its antigen is currently unknown.

Trimming removed 9 bases from V and 2 bases from J, with 12 bases in between. CDR3 length equals 13 residues. Germline CDR1 KGHDR, CDR2 SFDVKD. Study-wide findings and caveats: Spike mono-reactivity marked 304 of 307 vaccine-specific clones in convalescent patients.

The Oncomine TCR Beta short-read assay was applied to DNA of cultured CD4+ T cells. Extraction of genomic DNA was performed on cultured CD4+ T cells. TCRdb recomputed calls from the PCR reads with MiXCR, one row per CDR3 protein. The sample holds 15,000 to 20,000 distinct CDR3 sequences, around 43% seen once. Treatment defined: approximately nine-day PBMC culture with coronavirus spike peptide pools or control peptides (ViraFEST assay). PBMCs were cultured at some 2.1 million per well with around 9.5 IU/ml IL-2 and around 10 ug/ml peptide pools. The sequence derives from a human donor who received a COVID-19 vaccine. This chain connects TRBV24-1 to TRBJ1-1, with unresolved D. The sample was CD4+ T cells from blood, cultured in vitro, taken before SARS-CoV-2 vaccination. The CDR3, as DNA: TGTGCCACCCCAGACACGGAAAACACTGAAGCTTTCTTT. Its protein product is CATPDTENTEAFF.